Below are 3 T cell receptor beta chains sequenced from a single sample in a study of CD8+CD57+ T cells in acquired aplastic anemia. CDR3 and TCR beta VDJ profiling relied on genomic DNA as the template. TCRdb re-called the reads with MiXCR, one entry per CDR3 protein. The sample holds about 200,000 distinct CDR3 sequences, almost 50% seen once. Sequenced patients had shown CD8+CD57+ cell expansion by flow cytometry. The sample comprised sorted CD4+, CD8+, or CD8+CD57+ T cells (not recorded which) from PBMCs. The source of these receptors is a human donor with aplastic anemia.

The rearrangement links TRBV7-3 to TRBJ2-7; tentative D call: TRBD1 (7 bases). Germline CDR1 reads SGHTA; CDR2 reads FQGTGA. Deletions cut 4 bases from V and 5 bases from J, with 18 bases between. The CDR3 runs 15 residues. The CDR3 nucleotides read TGTGCCAGCAGCTCCGGTGCAGGGGGGCCAGACGAGCAGTACTTC. Amino acid sequence: CASSSGAGGPDEQYF. Together with reference TRBV7-3 and TRBJ2-7, the CDR3 gives the full variable domain: GAGVSQTPSNKVTEKGKYVELRCDPISGHTALYWYRQSLGQGPEFLIYFQGTGAADDSGLPNDRFFAVRPEGSVSTLKIQRTERGDSAVYLCASSSGAGGPDEQYFGPGTRLTVT.

In this sample, this clonotype turned up many times. The V and J genes are TRBV5-1 and TRBJ1-4, with D perhaps matching TRBD1 (6 bases). With 0 bases removed from V and 4 bases from J, the gap between germline ends came to 10 bases. This CDR3 is built from 15 residues. CDR1 is SGHRS and CDR2 is YFSETQ in the germline V gene. In DNA form, the CDR3 reads TGCGCCAGCAGCTTGGGACAGGCCGATAATGAAAAACTGTTTTTT. This encodes CASSLGQADNEKLFF.

This sequence joins TRBV19 and TRBJ1-6, with TRBD1 matching 8 bases. The germline gives CDR1 LNHDA, CDR2 SQIVND (reference sequence). CDR3 length equals 14 residues. V shed 4 bases, J shed 8 bases, and the junction held 4 bases outside the gene matches. Here the CDR3 reads CASSKTGDHSPLHF. The CDR3 nucleotides read TGTGCCAGTAGTAAGACAGGGGACCATTCACCCCTCCACTTT.